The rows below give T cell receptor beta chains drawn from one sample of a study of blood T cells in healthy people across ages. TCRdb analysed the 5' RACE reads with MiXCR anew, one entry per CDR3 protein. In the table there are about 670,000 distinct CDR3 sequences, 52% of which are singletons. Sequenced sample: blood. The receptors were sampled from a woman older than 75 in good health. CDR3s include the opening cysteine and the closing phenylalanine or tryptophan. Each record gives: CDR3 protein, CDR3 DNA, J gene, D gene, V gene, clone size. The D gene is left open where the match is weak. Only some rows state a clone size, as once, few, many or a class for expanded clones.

CDR3: CASSEQDRADEQYF; DNA: TGTGCCAGCAGTGAACAGGACAGGGCCGACGAGCAGTACTTC; J: TRBJ2-7; D: TRBD1; V: TRBV2; size: NA
CDR3: CAVRDSNNSPLHF; DNA: TGTGCCGTTCGGGACAGTAATAATTCACCCCTCCACTTT; J: TRBJ1-6; D: TRBD1; V: TRBV6-5; size: NA
CDR3: CASSLGDRGRNEQFF; DNA: TGTGCCAGCAGCCTGGGGGACAGGGGACGCAATGAGCAGTTCTTC; J: TRBJ2-1; D: TRBD1; V: TRBV28; size: many
CDR3: CASRLTGLAGDTQYF; DNA: TGTGCCAGCAGGCTTACGGGACTAGCGGGAGATACGCAGTATTTT; J: TRBJ2-3; D: TRBD2; V: TRBV7-9; size: few
CDR3: CASSGDSGPQHF; DNA: TGTGCCAGCAGTGGAGATTCTGGGCCCCAGCATTTT; J: TRBJ1-5; D: NA; V: TRBV25-1; size: NA
CDR3: CASRKGLAFADTQYF; DNA: TGTGCCAGCCGAAAGGGACTAGCTTTCGCAGATACGCAGTATTTT; J: TRBJ2-3; D: TRBD2; V: TRBV6-5; size: few
CDR3: CASPRLGREVRGYTF; DNA: TGCGCCAGCCCCCGCCTTGGCAGGGAAGTACGAGGCTACACCTTC; J: TRBJ1-2; D: NA; V: TRBV5-1; size: many
CDR3: CASSLGLDRAMSAQYF; DNA: TGTGCCAGCAGCTTAGGGCTGGACAGGGCCATGTCGGCGCAGTATTTT; J: TRBJ2-3; D: TRBD1; V: TRBV7-6; size: NA
CDR3: CASRSSGGYYNEQFF; DNA: TGTGCCAGCAGATCTAGCGGGGGCTACTACAATGAGCAGTTCTTC; J: TRBJ2-1; D: TRBD2; V: TRBV6-5; size: few
CDR3: CASQTAGGTDTQYF; DNA: TGCGCCAGCCAAACTGCGGGGGGGACAGATACGCAGTATTTT; J: TRBJ2-3; D: TRBD2; V: TRBV4-1; size: many
CDR3: CASSLISLAGSLGEQFF; DNA: TGTGCCAGCAGTTTAATCTCTCTAGCGGGATCTCTCGGTGAGCAGTTCTTC; J: TRBJ2-1; D: TRBD2; V: TRBV28; size: NA
CDR3: CASSLASQGKGNSPLHF; DNA: TGTGCCAGCAGCTTAGCGTCTCAGGGAAAGGGTAATTCACCCCTCCACTTT; J: TRBJ1-6; D: NA; V: TRBV7-6; size: few
CDR3: CASSLRGGWNNEQFF; DNA: TGTGCCAGCAGTTTGAGGGGCGGGTGGAACAATGAGCAGTTCTTC; J: TRBJ2-1; D: NA; V: TRBV28; size: few
CDR3: CASSYSGGTVRTQYF; DNA: TGTGCCAGCAGTTACAGCGGGGGGACCGTACGAACGCAGTATTTT; J: TRBJ2-3; D: TRBD2; V: TRBV6-5; size: many
CDR3: CAISDDRGHSPLHF; DNA: TGTGCCATCAGTGATGACAGGGGTCATTCACCCCTCCACTTT; J: TRBJ1-6; D: TRBD1; V: TRBV10-3; size: few
CDR3: CASSQEGTGGEQYF; DNA: TGTGCCAGCAGCCAAGAAGGGACAGGGGGTGAGCAGTACTTC; J: TRBJ2-5; D: TRBD1; V: TRBV4-2; size: NA
CDR3: CASSLVSDSGNSPLHF; DNA: TGTGCCAGCAGCTTAGTATCGGACAGCGGTAATTCACCCCTCCACTTT; J: TRBJ1-6; D: NA; V: TRBV7-2; size: NA
CDR3: CASRQTPGFDAKNIQYF; DNA: TGCGCCAGCAGGCAAACTCCAGGATTCGATGCCAAAAACATTCAGTACTTC; J: TRBJ2-4; D: NA; V: TRBV4-1; size: many
CDR3: CSVARGGSDTGELFF; DNA: TGCAGCGTTGCAAGAGGGGGGTCGGACACCGGGGAGCTGTTTTTT; J: TRBJ2-2; D: NA; V: TRBV29-1; size: NA
CDR3: CASSLGGPRRDTQYF; DNA: TGTGCCAGCAGTTTGGGCGGCCCCCGGAGGGATACGCAGTATTTT; J: TRBJ2-3; D: NA; V: TRBV12-3/TRBV12-4; size: few
CDR3: CASSLGGQRTGELFF; DNA: TGTGCCAGCAGCTTAGGAGGACAGCGCACCGGGGAGCTGTTTTTT; J: TRBJ2-2; D: NA; V: TRBV7-9; size: few
CDR3: CASSAGEGQGIPNYGYTF; DNA: TGTGCCAGCAGCGCGGGGGAGGGACAGGGAATTCCCAACTATGGCTACACCTTC; J: TRBJ1-2; D: TRBD1; V: TRBV9; size: NA
CDR3: CASSPRLDSLVEDAYF; DNA: TGTGCCAGCAGCCCCAGACTAGATTCCCTGGTGGAAGACGCGTATTTT; J: TRBJ2-3; D: NA; V: TRBV9; size: NA
CDR3: CASSPRQAGANVLTF; DNA: TGTGCCAGCAGTCCTCGACAGGCTGGGGCCAACGTCCTGACTTTC; J: TRBJ2-6; D: NA; V: TRBV27; size: NA
CDR3: CASSYVKRGGADTQYF; DNA: TGTGCCAGCAGTTACGTCAAGCGGGGCGGCGCAGATACGCAGTATTTT; J: TRBJ2-3; D: TRBD2; V: TRBV27; size: many
CDR3: CASSHSFGGSTRLVKTQYF; DNA: TGTGCCAGCAGCCACTCTTTCGGAGGGTCTACTAGACTCGTAAAGACCCAGTACTTC; J: TRBJ2-5; D: NA; V: TRBV14; size: few
CDR3: CASPKGGGSYEQYF; DNA: TGTGCCAGCCCCAAGGGAGGGGGTTCCTACGAGCAGTACTTC; J: TRBJ2-7; D: NA; V: TRBV7-2; size: NA
CDR3: CASSYSGLSGSSYNSPLHF; DNA: TGTGCCAGCAGTTACTCAGGGCTATCGGGCAGCTCCTATAATTCACCCCTCCACTTT; J: TRBJ1-6; D: NA; V: TRBV6-5; size: NA
CDR3: CAWGVGQTQYF; DNA: TGTGCCTGGGGAGTCGGACAGACCCAGTACTTC; J: TRBJ2-5; D: NA; V: TRBV30; size: NA
CDR3: CASSEQGRYEQYF; DNA: TGTGCCAGCAGTGAACAGGGCCGGTACGAGCAGTACTTC; J: TRBJ2-7; D: NA; V: TRBV2; size: NA
CDR3: CSARDLAKPIIQYF; DNA: TGCAGTGCTAGAGATCTTGCAAAACCGATCATTCAGTACTTC; J: TRBJ2-4; D: NA; V: TRBV20-1; size: many
CDR3: CSARDRSGVGYEQYF; DNA: TGCAGTGCTAGAGATCGTAGCGGAGTAGGGTACGAGCAGTACTTC; J: TRBJ2-7; D: NA; V: TRBV20-1; size: many
CDR3: CASSLRAGQGTNEQFF; DNA: TGTGCCAGCAGCTTAAGGGCGGGACAGGGAACCAATGAGCAGTTCTTC; J: TRBJ2-1; D: TRBD1; V: TRBV7-2; size: NA
CDR3: CSASTGTIPKPQHF; DNA: TGCAGTGCTAGTACAGGGACCATTCCGAAGCCCCAGCATTTT; J: TRBJ1-5; D: NA; V: TRBV20-1; size: NA
CDR3: CASSNLLAKNIQYF; DNA: TGTGCCAGCTCAAACCTTTTAGCCAAAAACATTCAGTACTTC; J: TRBJ2-4; D: NA; V: TRBV2; size: NA
CDR3: CASSLGMGAQETQYF; DNA: TGTGCCAGCAGCTTAGGGATGGGGGCCCAAGAGACCCAGTACTTC; J: TRBJ2-5; D: NA; V: TRBV7-9; size: NA
CDR3: CASSQEGTSGRAVNEQFF; DNA: TGTGCCAGCAGCCAAGAGGGGACTAGCGGGAGGGCCGTCAATGAGCAGTTCTTC; J: TRBJ2-1; D: TRBD2; V: TRBV3-1; size: NA
CDR3: CASSPNAYNSPLHF; DNA: TGTGCCAGCAGTCCCAACGCGTATAATTCACCCCTCCACTTT; J: TRBJ1-6; D: NA; V: TRBV27; size: few
CDR3: CASSPARVGSPLHF; DNA: TGTGCCAGCTCACCGGCCCGGGTTGGTTCACCCCTCCACTTT; J: TRBJ1-6; D: NA; V: TRBV18; size: once
CDR3: CASSANTGELFF; DNA: TGTGCCAGCAGCGCGAACACCGGGGAGCTGTTTTTT; J: TRBJ2-2; D: NA; V: TRBV5-1; size: many
CDR3: CASSFSLAGVNNEQFF; DNA: TGTGCCAGCAGTTTTTCACTAGCGGGCGTTAACAATGAGCAGTTCTTC; J: TRBJ2-1; D: TRBD2; V: TRBV27; size: NA
CDR3: CSVGADQETQYF; DNA: TGCAGCGTTGGGGCAGACCAAGAGACCCAGTACTTC; J: TRBJ2-5; D: NA; V: TRBV29-1; size: many
CDR3: CASSFNLNRHTDTQYF; DNA: TGTGCCAGCAGTTTTAACCTTAACCGCCACACAGATACGCAGTATTTT; J: TRBJ2-3; D: NA; V: TRBV28; size: NA
CDR3: CASSVMNSEKLFF; DNA: TGTGCCAGCAGTGTAATGAACAGTGAAAAACTGTTTTTT; J: TRBJ1-4; D: NA; V: TRBV27; size: NA
CDR3: CSASIAPQSNQPQHF; DNA: TGCAGTGCTAGTATAGCGCCCCAGAGCAATCAGCCCCAGCATTTT; J: TRBJ1-5; D: NA; V: TRBV20-1; size: NA
CDR3: CASSDARNTGELFF; DNA: TGTGCCAGCAGTGACGCCAGGAACACCGGGGAGCTGTTTTTT; J: TRBJ2-2; D: NA; V: TRBV11-1; size: NA
CDR3: CAWSVRGTQYF; DNA: TGTGCCTGGAGTGTACGGGGGACCCAGTACTTC; J: TRBJ2-5; D: NA; V: TRBV30; size: NA
CDR3: CASSQDVWGYGYTF; DNA: TGCGCCAGCAGCCAAGATGTCTGGGGCTATGGCTACACCTTC; J: TRBJ1-2; D: NA; V: TRBV4-1; size: few
CDR3: CSAQTERAYNEQFF; DNA: TGCAGTGCTCAGACCGAAAGGGCCTACAATGAGCAGTTCTTC; J: TRBJ2-1; D: NA; V: TRBV20-1; size: few
CDR3: CASSSRTGGSYNEQFF; DNA: TGTGCCAGCAGCTCCAGGACAGGAGGGTCCTACAATGAGCAGTTCTTC; J: TRBJ2-1; D: NA; V: TRBV12-3/TRBV12-4; size: many
CDR3: CASSPGQGYNEQYF; DNA: TGTGCCAGCAGCCCGGGACAGGGGTACAATGAGCAGTACTTC; J: TRBJ2-7; D: TRBD1; V: TRBV7-2; size: NA
CDR3: CASSQDGGPGELFF; DNA: TGTGCCAGCAGCCAAGATGGGGGCCCCGGGGAGCTGTTTTTT; J: TRBJ2-2; D: NA; V: TRBV4-2; size: NA